This T cell receptor (beta chain) was identified during a study of T-cell memory formation after mild COVID-19. In the study overall: TCR clusters were largely donor specific. Study-level findings and limits: From day 15 to 85, contracting clones were balanced between CD4 and CD8, whereas later expanders leaned toward CD4+.

TCRdb re-analysed the 5' RACE reads in MiXCR, keeping a single row per CDR3 protein. The sample yields around 150,000 distinct CDR3 sequences, 11% seen once. The CDR3 runs 14 residues. V was clipped by 2 bases and J by 1 base, with 8 bases between them. Germline V gene sequence: CDR1 MNHEY, CDR2 SVGAGI. This clonotype was detected only a few times. Its antigen remains unidentified. The clonotype was recovered from a young man who had mild COVID-19 (a few samples of this study predate the infection). Cell type and time point are not known. Sequenced: PBMCs or a T cell subset sorted from them (not recorded which). V and J are TRBV6-5 and TRBJ1-2; D might be TRBD1 (5 bases). CDR3 loop: CASSYGDGNYGYTF. The CDR3 bases are TGTGCCAGCAGTTACGGGGACGGTAACTATGGCTACACCTTC.